This entry features one T cell receptor beta chain sequence. This receptor's antigen is unknown. Base qualities are missing; no much larger clone stands one base away. The data were obtained in a study of tumor-infiltrating lymphocytes in localized non-small cell lung cancer (dated by TCRdb to about 2021). As for the study more broadly: The cohort included patients whose samples were collected after neoadjuvant chemotherapy, as well as both smokers and never-smokers and several histologies. Resected tumor tissue and uninvolved lung tissue described as non-adjacent to the tumor were contributed by each patient, with both tissues obtained from the same patient. TCR sequencing was one of several integrated assays, alongside flow cytometry, multiplex immunofluorescence, RNA-seq, exome sequencing and proteomics, applied to the same patients. In total, the ICON cohort consisted of over a hundred surgical patients with localized non-small cell lung cancer who had their tumors resected. A total of roughly 57 patients were included in the paired tumor versus uninvolved lung comparison of immunoSEQ T-cell fraction. Results and caveats for the whole study, not just this receptor: No association of tumor T-cell fraction from TCR sequencing with recurrence-free survival was found (p = 0.61). Because assay coverage varied across patients depending on available tissue quantity, TCR sequencing was performed for only a subset of the cohort. TCR-derived T-cell fraction did not differ between the flow cytometry-defined immunotypes IM1 (good prognosis) and IM2 (poor prognosis). In line with immunofluorescence CD3 counts, TCRbeta sequencing supported higher T cell infiltration in tumors compared with uninvolved lung tissue. Because different assays used different pieces of the same tissue, technical variation could not be distinguished from intratumor heterogeneity.

The immunoSEQ assay used for TCR sequencing gave the T-cell fraction in both tumor and uninvolved lung tissue. The paper's data handling went like this. In the survival analysis, patients were divided into a high T-cell fraction group (upper tertile) and a low T-cell fraction group (lower two tertiles), and the two groups were compared using a log-rank test. A signed-rank test was used to check for differences in T-cell fraction between paired tumor and uninvolved lung. Drawn from immuneACCESS, this table holds only the in-frame rearrangements with V and J called that TCRdb kept. Clones are partly lost; checked studies trace under half to an unresolved V gene and leave the rest unexplained. V, J and clone size reflect that table, while D and trimming were determined from the DNA. The sample table shows about 12,000 clones, and approximately 80% are seen once. About 12% of the sample is taken by the ten largest.

Enrollment in ICON was initiated in 2016, and the last patient was enrolled in September 2018. Fresh tumor and matched uninvolved tissue for in-depth immune analyses, including TCR sequencing, were collected from a subcohort of about 80 patients. DNA isolated from bulk tissue, without cell sorting, was used for TCR sequencing. Trimming takes 6 bases off V and 2 bases off J; junction bases not matched to a gene: 6. CDR1 KGHSH and CDR2 LQKENI are derived from the germline V gene. The CDR3 covers 17 residues, taking in both the cysteine and the phenylalanine. Kept here is only the CDR3 DNA, which spans 51 bases and is read in frame from base 1.

The sequence joins TRBV18 to TRBJ2-3, and 15 junctional nucleotides match TRBD2. The material sequenced was lung tumor tissue. The sequence was obtained from a human donor with non-small cell lung cancer. The DNA sequence reads TGTGCCAGCTCGGCCGGGACTAGCGGGGGGACCACAGATACGCAGTATTTT. Its amino acids are CASSAGTSGGTTDTQYF.